Following are 26 T cell receptor beta chains from one sample sequenced in a study of T-cell reconstitution after alpha-beta-depleted transplantation in children. Unique molecular identifiers were incorporated into the prepared TCRbeta library. TCRdb re-derived calls from the PCR reads in MiXCR, one entry per CDR3 protein. The sample lists over 120,000 distinct CDR3 sequences; 8% to 10% were seen once. This specimen consisted of PBMCs, mostly from graft donor cells, obtained 180 days after TCRalphabeta/CD19-depleted stem cell transplant. The receptor source for this set is a female patient aged 2-15 years who had a stem cell transplant for congenital amegakaryocytic thrombocytopenia, so the T cells may come from the graft donor.

A note on this clonotype: At one boundary the junction diverges from the germline segment, which might be a read error. The CDR3 loop is CASSLHGSPYNQQFF. The DNA of the CDR3 is TGTGCCAGCAGCTTACACGGGAGCCCCTACAATCAGCAGTTCTTC. The rearrangement uses TRBV7-3 and TRBJ2-1; perhaps TRBD2 as D (6 bases). CDR3 length: 15 amino acids. Germline V gene data show CDR1 as SGHTA and CDR2 as FQGTGA.

This chain connects TRBV11-2 to TRBJ2-3; TRBD2 agrees at 9 bases. With V trimmed by 5 bases and J by 4 bases, 7 bases remained unmatched. CDR1 and CDR2 from the germline V gene are SGHAT and FQNNGV. The CDR3 length is 15 residues. The CDR3 DNA follows: TGTGCCAGCAGCCAATGGCGGGAGGGGGCAGATACGCAGTATTTT. Amino acid sequence: CASSQWREGADTQYF.

This clonotype was picked up many times. The chain recombines TRBV20-1 with TRBJ1-1, with unresolved D. This CDR3 region has 10 residues. Germline V gives CDR1 DFQATT, CDR2 SNEGSKA (reference sequence). The ends were cut back, 5 bases at V and 6 bases at J, with 7 bases in the middle. The CDR3 region is CSALRAEAFF. In DNA form, the CDR3 reads TGCAGTGCTCTCCGGGCTGAAGCTTTCTTT.

This clonotype has at least ten counts. This chain joins TRBV20-1 and TRBJ2-5; D remains ambiguous. V lost 0 bases, J lost 0 bases, and 11 bases lay in between. The CDR3 length is 15 residues. Germline CDR1 is DFQATT and CDR2 is SNEGSKA (reference sequence). CDR3 amino acids: CSARDASRNQETQYF. In DNA form, the CDR3 reads TGCAGTGCTAGAGATGCAAGCCGAAACCAAGAGACCCAGTACTTC.

This clonotype was counted many times. The chain couples TRBV9 to TRBJ1-1; D is possibly TRBD1 (6 bases). The CDR3 loop spans 17 amino acids. V was trimmed by 1 base and J by 1 base, leaving 17 bases between them. The germline gives CDR1 SGDLS, CDR2 YYNGEE. The CDR3 spells CASSVLGEAGENTEAFF. CDR3 in DNA: TGTGCCAGCAGCGTATTAGGGGAGGCAGGGGAGAACACTGAAGCTTTCTTT. Together with reference TRBV9 and TRBJ1-1, the CDR3 gives the full variable domain: DSGVTQTPKHLITATGQRVTLRCSPRSGDLSVYWYQQSLDQGLQFLIQYYNGEERAKGNILERFSAQQFPDLHSELNLSSLELGDSALYFCASSVLGEAGENTEAFFGQGTRLTVV.

This clonotype appeared many times. The chain is built from TRBV12-3 or TRBV12-4 and TRBJ2-4; a possible D gene is TRBD1 (6 bases). The CDR3 runs to 19 residues. The germline V and J ends were trimmed by 7 bases and 0 bases, with 25 bases remaining between them. CDR3 sequence reads: CASTAHLDRPTLAKNIQYF. CDR3 nucleotide sequence: TGTGCCAGCACCGCGCACCTTGACAGGCCCACACTAGCCAAAAACATTCAGTACTTC.

This clonotype has just a few counts. J is TRBJ2-6 and V is TRBV3-1; 8 nucleotides line up with TRBD2. CDR3 length: 19 amino acids. After removal of 4 bases from V and 0 bases from J, the junction contained 11 bases not matched to a gene. Per the germline V gene, CDR1 is LGHDT and CDR2 is YNNKEL (reference sequence). The CDR3 region is CASSPPGLAGGSGANVLTF. Written as DNA, the CDR3 is TGTGCCAGCAGCCCCCCTGGTCTAGCGGGCGGCTCTGGGGCCAACGTCCTGACTTTC.

A few counts support this clonotype. This sequence joins TRBV6-1 and TRBJ2-2; a weak D match, TRBD1 (5 bases). The V gene lost 6 bases and the J gene lost 0 bases, with 17 bases spanning the gap. CDR3 length: 17 amino acids. Germline CDR1 reads MNHNS; CDR2 reads SASEGT. The CDR3 nucleotides are TGTGCCAGCAGGAGTCCAGCGACAGAGGCGAACACCGGGGAGCTGTTTTTT. This gives the protein CASRSPATEANTGELFF.

This clonotype has just a few counts. The chain couples TRBV12-3 or TRBV12-4 to TRBJ2-1; 9 bases fit TRBD2. The CDR3 length is 13 residues. Losses at the gene ends were 4 bases for V and 6 bases for J; bases not matched to a gene: 1. This CDR3 is CASSSRGGNEQFF. The DNA of the CDR3 is TGTGCCAGCAGTTCGCGGGGGGGCAATGAGCAGTTCTTC.

This clonotype came up many times. DNA for the CDR3: TGTGCCAGCAGCCCCCGTTTAGCGGGAGTCTACGAGCAGTACTTC. Its protein is CASSPRLAGVYEQYF. The V call is TRBV7-2, the J call TRBJ2-7; 9 bases align to TRBD2. Germline CDR1 SGHTA, CDR2 FQGNSA. The CDR3 runs 15 residues. Trimming took 5 bases from V and 3 from J; bases not matched to a gene: 8. Complete variable domain (other parts from reference TRBV7-2 and TRBJ2-7): GAGVSQSPSNKVTEKGKDVELRCDPISGHTALYWYRQSLGQGLEFLIYFQGNSAPDKSGLPSDRFSAERTGGSVSTLTIQRTQQEDSAVYLCASSPRLAGVYEQYFGPGTRLTVT.

The chain couples TRBV5-5 to TRBJ1-4, with 8 bases lining up with TRBD1. With V trimmed by 1 base and J by 2 bases, 7 bases remained unmatched. In germline, CDR1 is SGHKS, CDR2 YYEKEE (reference sequence). The CDR3 length is 17 residues. CDR3 sequence (DNA): TGTGCCAGCAGCTTGTATCAGGGGGCGCGGACTAATGAAAAACTGTTTTTT. Translating gives CASSLYQGARTNEKLFF.

Details on this clonotype: A much bigger clone sits one base away, suggesting this may be a read error. V gene TRBV7-3 combines with J gene TRBJ1-6; possible D gene TRBD1, 5 bases. Trimming pared 5 bases from V and 8 bases from J, leaving 16 bases between. Germline V gene data show CDR1 as SGHTA and CDR2 as FQGTGA. This CDR3 comprises 15 residues. DNA for the CDR3: TGTGCCAGCAGCCGTGTCGGGGGGTCTGATTCACCCCTCCACTTT. Translation: CASSRVGGSDSPLHF.

Only a few counts were recorded for this clonotype. The chain links TRBV5-1 to TRBJ2-3, with TRBD1 matching over 10 bases. Trimming removed 4 bases from V and 2 bases from J; junction bases left unmatched: 7. From germline, CDR1 is SGHRS and CDR2 YFSETQ. The CDR3 runs 16 residues. The CDR3 coding sequence is TGCGCCAGCAGCCGGACCGACAGGGGGCACACAGATACGCAGTATTTT. This codes for CASSRTDRGHTDTQYF.

This clonotype was seen a few times. This chain connects TRBV30 to TRBJ2-7, with D uncertain. Per the germline V gene, CDR1 is GTSNPN and CDR2 is SVGIG (reference sequence). The CDR3 spans 14 residues. V lost 0 bases, J lost 0 bases, and 9 bases lay in between. The CDR3 here is CAWSVTQSSYEQYF. The CDR3 DNA is TGTGCCTGGAGTGTAACGCAAAGCTCCTACGAGCAGTACTTC.

This clonotype was counted only a few times. The CDR3 DNA sequence: TGCAGTGCTGCACAGGGGGCTTTTTACAATGAGCAGTTCTTC. This sequence encodes CSAAQGAFYNEQFF. The rearrangement links TRBV20-1 to TRBJ2-1; 9 bases fit TRBD1. Germline CDR1 and CDR2: DFQATT and SNEGSKA (reference sequence). The V gene end was trimmed by 5 bases and the J gene end by 4 bases; junction bases not matched to a gene: 6. This CDR3 spans 14 amino acids.

This clonotype was detected many times. This chain uses TRBV20-1 with TRBJ2-1; maybe TRBD1 (6 bases). The CDR3 totals 14 residues. V gave up 4 bases and J gave up 4 bases, with 14 bases separating them. Germline CDR1 and CDR2: DFQATT and SNEGSKA (reference sequence). CDR3 coding DNA: TGCAGTGCTAAGGCCTGGGGGCCATACAATGAGCAGTTCTTC. This codes for CSAKAWGPYNEQFF.

This clonotype appeared many times. The chain employs TRBV20-1 and TRBJ2-7; D uncertain. Trimming shortened V by 0 bases and J by 2 bases, and 20 bases separated the two germline ends. The CDR3 sequence is 17 residues long. Germline CDR1 and CDR2: DFQATT and SNEGSKA (reference sequence). The CDR3, as DNA: TGCAGTGCTAGAGATCTCCCCCGGCCAGGCGCCACCTACGAGCAGTACTTC. This codes for CSARDLPRPGATYEQYF.

This clonotype has more than one count but fewer than ten. The rearrangement joins TRBV4-2 to TRBJ1-2; 7 nucleotides agree with TRBD1. V gave up 2 bases and J gave up 0 bases; unmatched junction bases: 3. CDR3 length: 15 residues. Germline values: CDR1 LGHNA, CDR2 YNFKEQ. The CDR3 DNA follows: TGTGCCAGCAGCCAATCGACAGGGACTAACTATGGCTACACCTTC. Amino acids: CASSQSTGTNYGYTF.

This clonotype was seen ten or more times. The chain uses TRBV20-1 and TRBJ2-5; 7 bases agree with TRBD1. Losses at the gene ends were 3 bases for V and 7 bases for J; bases not matched to a gene: 8. This CDR3 contains 13 residues. Germline assignment: CDR1 DFQATT and CDR2 SNEGSKA (reference sequence). CDR3 in amino acids: CSARTGWTGTQYF. CDR3 in DNA: TGCAGTGCTAGGACAGGGTGGACGGGGACCCAGTACTTC.

This chain links TRBV28 with TRBJ2-7, with a possible D match to TRBD1 (6 bases). CDR1 MDHEN and CDR2 SYDVKM come from the germline V gene. CDR3 length equals 15 residues. Trimming pared 3 bases from V and 3 bases from J, leaving 15 bases between. CDR3 coding DNA: TGTGCCAGCAGTTTTCCCGACAGGAAAGACTACGAGCAGTACTTC. Amino acid sequence: CASSFPDRKDYEQYF. Complete variable domain (other parts from reference TRBV28 and TRBJ2-7): DVKVTQSSRYLVKRTGEKVFLECVQDMDHENMFWYRQDPGLGLRLIYFSYDVKMKEKGDIPEGYSVSREKKERFSLILESASTNQTSMYLCASSFPDRKDYEQYFGPGTRLTVT.

This clonotype was counted many times. The chain combines TRBV9 with TRBJ2-1; a weak D match, TRBD1 (6 bases). This CDR3 has 14 residues. Germline loops: CDR1 SGDLS, CDR2 YYNGEE. V shed 4 bases and J shed 8 bases, with 16 bases lying between them. Written as DNA, the CDR3 is TGTGCCAGCAGCCGCCTGAGGGGGTGGCATGAGCAGTTCTTC. It is translated as CASSRLRGWHEQFF.

This clonotype was recorded at least ten times. The CDR3 protein is CASRKETGGNEQYF. The CDR3 coding sequence is TGTGCCAGCAGGAAGGAGACAGGGGGCAACGAGCAGTACTTC. V gene TRBV12-3 or TRBV12-4 combines with J gene TRBJ2-7, with 10 positions matching TRBD1. With 6 bases clipped from V and 5 bases from J, the junction kept 7 bases outside the gene matches. The CDR3 contains 14 residues.

In this sample, this clonotype turned up many times. The J gene is TRBJ2-7, the V gene TRBV9; D might be TRBD2 (6 bases). This CDR3 is 15 amino acids long. The V end lost 0 bases, the J end lost 6 bases, and 16 bases lay between the germline ends. The germline CDR1 and CDR2 sequences are SGDLS and YYNGEE. The CDR3 nucleotides read TGTGCCAGCAGCGTAGATGGAGGCGGGGATGGCGAGCAGTACTTC. Translating gives CASSVDGGGDGEQYF. Full variable domain (remainder filled in from reference TRBV9 and TRBJ2-7): DSGVTQTPKHLITATGQRVTLRCSPRSGDLSVYWYQQSLDQGLQFLIQYYNGEERAKGNILERFSAQQFPDLHSELNLSSLELGDSALYFCASSVDGGGDGEQYFGPGTRLTVT.

This clonotype was counted many times. The chain has TRBV7-9 and TRBJ2-5, with D possibly matching TRBD1 (6 bases). Germline V gene data show CDR1 as SEHNR and CDR2 as FQNEAQ (reference sequence). V lost 2 bases to trimming and J lost 5 bases, with 15 bases between them. This CDR3 spans 15 amino acids. The CDR3 sequence: CASSLHPGVLETQYF. In DNA, the CDR3 is TGTGCCAGCAGCTTACATCCAGGGGTCCTCGAGACCCAGTACTTC.

This clonotype was counted only a few times. The chain links TRBV12-3 or TRBV12-4 to TRBJ2-7, with D unresolved. V was clipped by 6 bases and J by 2 bases, with 14 bases between them. This CDR3 is 14 amino acids long. The CDR3 protein is CASSLAGPAYEQYF. The DNA of the CDR3 is TGTGCCAGCAGCCTCGCTGGGCCCGCCTACGAGCAGTACTTC.

This chain uses TRBV7-2 with TRBJ1-2; possible D gene TRBD1, 5 bases. Germline loops: CDR1 SGHTA, CDR2 FQGNSA. The CDR3 length is 13 residues. Trimming shortened V by 3 bases and J by 7 bases, and 12 bases separated the two germline ends. In DNA, the CDR3 is TGTGCCAGCAGCTTGTCAGGGAAGCGTGGCTACACCTTC. The encoded protein is CASSLSGKRGYTF.